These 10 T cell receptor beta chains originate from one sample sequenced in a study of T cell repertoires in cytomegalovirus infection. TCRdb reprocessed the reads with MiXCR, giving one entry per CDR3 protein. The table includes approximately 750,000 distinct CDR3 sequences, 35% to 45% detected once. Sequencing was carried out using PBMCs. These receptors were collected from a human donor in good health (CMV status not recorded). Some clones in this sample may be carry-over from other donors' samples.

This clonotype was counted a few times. The CDR3 nucleotides are TGTGCCAGCAGCTCCCAGGGAAACAGGGCCACCGGGGAGCTGTTTTTT. It specifies CASSSQGNRATGELFF. The chain combines TRBV5-4 with TRBJ2-2, with D possibly matching TRBD1 (6 bases). The ends were cut back, 3 bases at V and 4 bases at J, with 16 bases in the middle. The CDR3 sequence is 16 residues long. Looked up from germline, CDR1 is SGHNT and CDR2 is YYREEE (reference sequence).

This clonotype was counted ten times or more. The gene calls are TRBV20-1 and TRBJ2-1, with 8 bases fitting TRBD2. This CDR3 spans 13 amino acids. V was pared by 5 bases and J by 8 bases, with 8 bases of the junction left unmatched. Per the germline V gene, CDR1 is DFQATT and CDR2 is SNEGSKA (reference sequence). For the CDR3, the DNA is TGCAGTGCTTCGGGGGGGGCCCGCGATGAGCAGTTCTTC. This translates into CSASGGARDEQFF.

CDR3 residues: CASSHEQGSGYTF. CDR3 bases: TGTGCCAGCAGTCACGAACAGGGGAGCGGCTACACCTTC. This chain links TRBV6-2 or TRBV6-3 with TRBJ1-2; 7 bases map to TRBD1. Germline-derived CDR1 and CDR2 are MNHEY and SVGEGT. The CDR3 has 13 residues. J lost 8 bases, V lost 5 bases, and 8 bases had no gene match.

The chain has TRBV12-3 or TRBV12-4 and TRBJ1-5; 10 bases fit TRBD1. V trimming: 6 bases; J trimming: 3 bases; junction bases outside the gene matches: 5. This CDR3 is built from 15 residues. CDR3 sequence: CASRGTGAANQPQHF. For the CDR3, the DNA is TGTGCCAGCAGGGGGACAGGGGCAGCCAATCAGCCCCAGCATTTT.

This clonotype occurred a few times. The CDR3 DNA follows: TGTGCCAGCAGTTTGCGCGAATCGGCAGGGGGCTCGGGAGAGCAGTACTTC. This codes for CASSLRESAGGSGEQYF. The gene calls are TRBV28 and TRBJ2-7, with 8 bases aligning to TRBD1. CDR1 is MDHEN and CDR2 is SYDVKM in the germline V gene. V shed 3 bases, J shed 7 bases, and the junction held 17 bases outside the gene matches. The CDR3 runs to 17 residues.

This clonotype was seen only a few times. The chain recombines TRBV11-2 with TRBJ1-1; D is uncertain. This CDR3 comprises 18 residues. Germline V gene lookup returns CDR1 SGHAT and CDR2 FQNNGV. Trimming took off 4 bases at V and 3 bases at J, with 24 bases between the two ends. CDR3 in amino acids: CASSSNGDGWYKDTEAFF. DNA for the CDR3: TGTGCCAGCAGCTCTAACGGGGATGGATGGTATAAAGACACTGAAGCTTTCTTT.

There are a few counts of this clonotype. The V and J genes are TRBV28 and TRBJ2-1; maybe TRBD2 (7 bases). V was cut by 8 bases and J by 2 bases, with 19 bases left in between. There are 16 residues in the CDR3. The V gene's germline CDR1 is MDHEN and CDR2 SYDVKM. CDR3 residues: CASCTLSGGAYNEQFF. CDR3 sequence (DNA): TGTGCCAGCTGCACTTTATCGGGGGGCGCCTACAATGAGCAGTTCTTC.

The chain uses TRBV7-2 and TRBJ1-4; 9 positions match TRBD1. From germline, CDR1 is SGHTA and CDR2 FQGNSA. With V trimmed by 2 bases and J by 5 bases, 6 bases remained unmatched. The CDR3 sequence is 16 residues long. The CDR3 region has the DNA TGTGCCAGCAGCTTAAGGTCCGGGACAGGGAATGAAAAACTGTTTTTT. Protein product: CASSLRSGTGNEKLFF.

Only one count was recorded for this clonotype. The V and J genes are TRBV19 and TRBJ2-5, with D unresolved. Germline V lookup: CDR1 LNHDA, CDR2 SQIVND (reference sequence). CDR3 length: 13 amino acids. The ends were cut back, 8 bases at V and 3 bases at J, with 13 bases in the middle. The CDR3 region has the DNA TGTGCCAGTCAGAGGCATACCAAAGAGACCCAGTACTTC. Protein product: CASQRHTKETQYF.

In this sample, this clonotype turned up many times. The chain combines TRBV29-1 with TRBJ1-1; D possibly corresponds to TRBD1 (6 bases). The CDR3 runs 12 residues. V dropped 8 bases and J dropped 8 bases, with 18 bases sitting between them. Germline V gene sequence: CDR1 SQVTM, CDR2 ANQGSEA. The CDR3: CSTLLGAREAFF. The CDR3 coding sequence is TGCAGCACCCTTCTGGGGGCTCGGGAAGCTTTCTTT.